The clone carrying this TCR beta chain came up a few times. As yet, its antigen is unknown. Via MiXCR, TCRdb re-called the 5' RACE reads, giving one row per CDR3 protein. The table lists some 120,000 distinct CDR3 sequences, 15% to 20% of them singletons. V was shortened by 7 bases and J by 10 bases, with 17 bases between the two germline ends. Germline CDR1 and CDR2: ENHRY and SYGVKD. The CDR3 is 14 residues long. This record comes from a study of T-cell memory formation after mild COVID-19. Background on the study: Largely donor-specific sequence clusters came from a couple of donors.

Overall study findings and caveats: Day 15 to 85 contracting clones showed balanced CD4/CD8; day 15 to 37 expanders favored CD4+.

Sequenced material: PBMCs or a T cell subset sorted from them (not recorded which). This TCR came from an adult woman who had mild COVID-19 (a few samples of this study predate the infection). Cell type and time point are not known. The gene calls are TRBV10-3 and TRBJ1-6; no definite D call. CDR3 residues: CAIKGTAKVSPLHF. CDR3 bases: TGTGCCATCAAGGGAACGGCTAAGGTATCACCCCTCCACTTT.